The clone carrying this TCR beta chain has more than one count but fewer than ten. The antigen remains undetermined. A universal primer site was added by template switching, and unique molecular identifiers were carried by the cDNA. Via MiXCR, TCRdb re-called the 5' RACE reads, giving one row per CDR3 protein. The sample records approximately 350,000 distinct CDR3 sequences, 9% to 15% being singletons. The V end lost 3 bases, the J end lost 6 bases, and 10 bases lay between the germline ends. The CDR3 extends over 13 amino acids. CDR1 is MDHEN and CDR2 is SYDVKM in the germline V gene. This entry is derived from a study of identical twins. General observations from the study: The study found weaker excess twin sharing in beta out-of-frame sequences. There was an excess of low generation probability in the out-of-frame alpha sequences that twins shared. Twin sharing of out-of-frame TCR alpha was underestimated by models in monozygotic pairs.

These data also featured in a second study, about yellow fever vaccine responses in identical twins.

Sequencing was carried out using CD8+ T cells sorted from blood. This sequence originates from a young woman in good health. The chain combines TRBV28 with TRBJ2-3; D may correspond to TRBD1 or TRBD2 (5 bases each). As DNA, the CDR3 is TGTGCCAGCAGTTTTATGGGGACCGATACGCAGTATTTT. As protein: CASSFMGTDTQYF.